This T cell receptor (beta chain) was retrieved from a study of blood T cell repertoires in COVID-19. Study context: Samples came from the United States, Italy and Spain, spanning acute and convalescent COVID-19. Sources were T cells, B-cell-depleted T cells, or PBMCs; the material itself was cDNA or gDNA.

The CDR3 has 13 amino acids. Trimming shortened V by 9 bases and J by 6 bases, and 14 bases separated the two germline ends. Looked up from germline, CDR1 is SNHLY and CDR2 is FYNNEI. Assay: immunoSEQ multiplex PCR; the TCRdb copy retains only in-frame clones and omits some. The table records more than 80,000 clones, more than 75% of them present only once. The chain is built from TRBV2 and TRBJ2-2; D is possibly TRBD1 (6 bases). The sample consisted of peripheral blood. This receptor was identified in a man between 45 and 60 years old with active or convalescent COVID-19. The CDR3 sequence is CAREQGWAGELFF. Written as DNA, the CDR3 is TGTGCCAGGGAACAGGGATGGGCCGGGGAGCTGTTTTTT. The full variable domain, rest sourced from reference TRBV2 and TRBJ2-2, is EPEVTQTPSHQVTQMGQEVILRCVPISNHLYFYWYRQILGQKVEFLVSFYNNEISEKSEIFDDQFSVERPDGSNFTLKIRSTKLEDSAMYFCAREQGWAGELFFGEGSRLTVL.